The present T cell receptor (beta chain) was sequenced within a study of CD8+ T cells in alopecia areata (dated by TCRdb to about 2018). Notes on the research overall: The treated patients took part in an open-label pilot trial in which moderate-to-severe alopecia areata was treated with oral tofacitinib at 5 to 10 mg twice daily. Patients received tofacitinib for 6 to 18 months and were then followed off drug for 6 months to check for delayed response and recurrence. To study T cell clonal expansion in alopecia areata, the researchers applied high-throughput TCRbeta sequencing to both the C3H/HeJ mouse model and human patients. Scalp tissue and sorted CD4+ and CD8+ peripheral blood T cells from patchy and totalis/universalis alopecia areata patients and from healthy controls were covered by human TCRbeta sequencing. Tofacitinib-treated patients had biopsies at baseline and at 4 and 24 weeks of treatment, with a later scalp biopsy in several patients. Scalp clonality was compared among normal scalp (n=4), patchy alopecia areata scalp (n=8), and alopecia totalis/universalis scalp (n=8). RNA was extracted with the PAXgene miRNA kit for fixed scalp, the miRNeasy kit for PBMCs, and the RNeasy kit for mouse skin. TCRbeta CDR3 regions were amplified by immunoSEQ multiplex PCR using 35 Vbeta forward and 13 Jbeta reverse primers.

Paper-wide results and their limitations: Unlike mouse skin, where gammadelta T cells dominate, normal human skin contains resident alphabeta T cells that get sequenced too, which complicates analysis of the scalp TCR repertoire. TCR sequences shared between patients were less clear than in mice, possibly partly because of HLA diversity in the patient population. Higher clonality and more expanded CD8+ clones were observed in lesional scalp than in normal scalp, particularly in alopecia totalis/universalis, a finding suggestive of antigenic drive.

Concerning this clone itself: The antigen it recognizes is unknown. This may come from a read error, since a much larger clone is one base off.

Library method: the immunoSEQ multiplex PCR assay. RNA was extracted from all samples and reverse transcribed into cDNA as template for TCR sequencing. First-strand cDNA was synthesized with SuperScript III using a 2:1 mix of oligo-dT and random hexamers. Amplification bias was assessed with a synthetic immune receptor repertoire, and residual bias was removed computationally. On the study's bioinformatics: Raw reads were preprocessed for error removal, and CDR3 was defined according to IMGT conventions as running from the conserved cysteine to phenylalanine. Clonality was calculated as 1 minus Shannon entropy normalized by log2 of the number of productive unique TCRs. Whether scalp clones were CD4 or CD8 was inferred by matching scalp TCRbeta sequences against CD4 and CD8 repertoires sorted from blood. The table was pulled from immuneACCESS by TCRdb, which kept in-frame rearrangements only. Such tables lose some clones; where checked, under half of the loss comes from unresolved V genes, and the rest has no known cause. That table supplies the V and J calls and clone size; D and trimming were determined from the DNA. Across this sample there are roughly 200,000 clones, with about 63% seen only once. The ten largest clones add up to under 2% of the sample.

The label giving this sample's time point can be read as: baseline before oral tofacitinib. Peripheral blood and lesional scalp punch biopsies were obtained from patients with alopecia areata. PBMCs were isolated by density centrifugation and stained for CD3, CD4 and CD8, and CD4+ and CD8+ T cells were sorted on a FACSAria. CDR1 and CDR2 were assigned from the germline V gene as MGHRA and YSYEKL. Clipping removes 5 bases from V and 7 bases from J, with 5 as the unmatched junction base count. CDR3 length: 15 amino acids, cysteine to phenylalanine. The read is trimmed to its CDR3 DNA, 45 bases read in frame from base 1.

The clonotype comes from a human donor with alopecia areata. The V and J genes are TRBV4-1 and TRBJ2-1, with 13 bases matching TRBD2. The specimen comprised CD4+ T cells sorted from blood, sampled at week 0. In nucleotide form, the sequence is TGCGCCAGCAGCTCTGGACTAGCGGGGGTAAATGAGCAGTTCTTC. The resulting protein is CASSSGLAGVNEQFF.